A selection of T cell receptor beta chains follows, all from one sample in a study of neurological immune-mediated disorders. TCRdb itself ran the 5' RACE reads through MiXCR, one entry per CDR3 protein. The data hold tens of thousands of distinct CDR3 sequences, with approximately 4% observed a single time. The sequencing input was PBMCs. The receptor set was obtained from a woman between 45 and 65 years old with multiple sclerosis. The CDR3 runs from the conserved cysteine through the conserved F or W. Fields, in order: V gene, CDR3 length, clone size, D gene, J gene, CDR3 protein, CDR3 DNA. The D gene is left open where the match is weak. For some rows the clone size is stated as once, few or many, or as a class when expanded; others skip it.

>TRBV29-1|14|many|-|TRBJ2-5
CSVAMLGTPETQYF
TGCAGCGTTGCGATGTTGGGGACACCTGAGACCCAGTACTTC
>TRBV7-9|14|many|-|TRBJ2-2
CASSPATGTGELFF
TGTGCCAGCAGCCCCGCTACGGGGACCGGGGAGCTGTTTTTT
>TRBV6-1|17|many|TRBD2|TRBJ2-7
CASSPTSGGRQFDEQYF
TGTGCCAGCAGTCCGACTAGCGGGGGGCGCCAGTTTGACGAGCAGTACTTC
>TRBV10-3|15|-|-|TRBJ2-1
CAIRPQGLSFVEQFF
TGTGCCATCAGACCGCAGGGGTTGAGCTTCGTTGAGCAGTTCTTC
>TRBV15|12|-|-|TRBJ1-2
CATSRDSAGYTF
TGTGCCACCAGCAGAGATTCGGCGGGCTACACCTTC
>TRBV6-2/TRBV6-3|16|many|TRBD2|TRBJ2-5
CASSYGTSAKQETQYF
TGTGCCAGCAGTTACGGGACTAGCGCAAAACAAGAGACCCAGTACTTC
>TRBV20-1|14|-|TRBD1|TRBJ2-1
CSAPGTESYNEQFF
TGCAGTGCTCCCGGGACAGAAAGCTACAATGAGCAGTTCTTC
>TRBV7-7|14|many|-|TRBJ2-7
CASTPALGGGEQYF
TGTGCTAGCACCCCGGCCCTGGGAGGAGGGGAGCAGTACTTC
>TRBV5-1|15|many|TRBD1|TRBJ2-7
CASSSDNRGLSEQYF
TGCGCCAGCAGCTCGGATAACAGGGGGTTGAGCGAGCAGTACTTC
>TRBV5-5|16|many|TRBD1|TRBJ2-3
CASSLGTGTYTDTQYF
TGTGCCAGCAGCCTCGGGACAGGGACTTACACAGATACGCAGTATTTT
>TRBV5-6|13|-|-|TRBJ1-6
CASSPEQGSPLHF
TGTGCCAGCAGCCCGGAACAGGGTTCACCCCTCCACTTT
>TRBV20-1|14|many|TRBD1|TRBJ2-7
CSGYGTGGSYEQYF
TGCAGTGGTTACGGGACAGGGGGTTCTTACGAGCAGTACTTC
>TRBV6-5|15|many|-|TRBJ2-1
CASSSDSSSYNEQFF
TGTGCCAGCAGTTCGGACTCTAGCTCCTACAATGAGCAGTTCTTC
>TRBV9|15|many|-|TRBJ1-2
CASSATLGGNYGYTF
TGTGCCAGCAGCGCAACCCTTGGGGGGAACTATGGCTACACCTTC
>TRBV14|15|many|-|TRBJ2-1
CASSPPGRTTREQFF
TGTGCCAGCAGCCCACCGGGACGGACGACCCGCGAGCAGTTCTTC
>TRBV7-6|14|many|-|TRBJ2-5
CASSLLSQTETQYF
TGTGCCAGCAGCTTACTAAGTCAAACGGAGACCCAGTACTTC
>TRBV3-1|14|many|-|TRBJ2-2
CASSQFDSTGELFF
TGTGCCAGCAGCCAGTTTGACTCCACCGGGGAGCTGTTTTTT
>TRBV7-9|15|many|TRBD1|TRBJ2-1
CASSPPGQGHNEQFF
TGTGCCAGCAGCCCACCGGGACAGGGCCACAATGAGCAGTTCTTC
>TRBV5-1|16|many|-|TRBJ2-7
CASSPKPTGSGYEQYF
TGCGCCAGCAGCCCCAAGCCTACAGGGTCCGGCTACGAGCAGTACTTC
>TRBV5-1|14|many|-|TRBJ2-3
CASSPDYPVDTQYF
TGCGCCAGCAGCCCCGACTATCCGGTAGATACGCAGTATTTT
>TRBV7-2|15|many|TRBD2|TRBJ2-2
CASSHGGSNTGELFF
TGTGCCAGCAGCCACGGGGGGTCGAACACCGGGGAGCTGTTTTTT
>TRBV16|14|many|-|TRBJ2-7
CASSQWTDAYEQYF
TGTGCCAGCAGCCAATGGACAGATGCCTACGAGCAGTACTTC